This TCR beta chain derives from a study of vaccination and CD4 T cells after COVID-19. Across the whole study: Stimulation of the cells used overlapping spike peptide pools from SARS-CoV-2 and from the common cold coronaviruses HCoV-NL63, HCoV-OC43 and HCoV-229E. Study-wide findings and caveats: Reactive clone data from convalescent patients indicated a median of about 88% appearing only post-vaccination.

A word on this clonotype: Its antigen is unidentified.

Described treatment: roughly 10-day PBMC culture with coronavirus spike peptide pools or control peptides (ViraFEST assay). The Oncomine TCR Beta short-read assay generated sequence data from the DNA of cultured CD4+ T cells. The genomic DNA was obtained from cultured CD4+ T cells by extraction with the QIAamp micro DNA kit. TCRdb re-derived calls from the PCR reads in MiXCR, one entry per CDR3 protein. Of about 9,600 distinct CDR3 sequences in the sample, about 25% were seen once. The source is a human donor who had recovered from COVID-19. The sequencing here drew on CD4+ T cells from blood, cultured in vitro, taken after SARS-CoV-2 vaccination.

Written as DNA, the CDR3 is TGTGCCAGCAGTTACTCGTTGGTGTCAGGAGAGCAGTACTTC. Protein: CASSYSLVSGEQYF. The chain recombines TRBV6-5 with TRBJ2-7; no definite D call. CDR3 length: 14 residues. The germline gives CDR1 MNHEY, CDR2 SVGAGI. V dropped 0 bases and J dropped 7 bases, with 13 bases sitting between them.